This TCR beta chain stems from a study of OX40 agonist ivuxolimab in advanced cancers. Study-wide background: Mean age about 60 years, range about 23 to 80; roughly 82% male. Regarding the study as a whole: In general, CD8+ T cells held more expanded clones than CD4+ did, on average.

For this clone: No antigen is known for it.

The V and J ends lost 10 bases and 1 base respectively, with 15 bases between them. The CDR3 is 14 residues long. Looked up from germline, CDR1 is SGHNT and CDR2 is YYREEE (reference sequence). Patients with autoimmune history or systemic immunosuppression were excluded. Samples of blood were obtained at baseline, on cycle 4 day 1, and on cycle 7 day 1. Profiling relied on immunoSEQ multiplex PCR, and the TCRdb table lists in-frame clones only, not all of them. The sample lists about 68,000 clones; around nine tenths were seen once. This TCR derives from an adult with an advanced solid tumor such as melanoma, head and neck, liver or kidney cancer. The J gene is TRBJ1-5, the V gene TRBV5-4; D is perhaps TRBD1 (5 bases). The source material was CD4+ or CD8+ T cells sorted from blood, sampled in a trial of the OX40 agonist ivuxolimab. The CDR3 loop reads CAFRNAGSNQPQHF. As DNA, the CDR3 is TGTGCCTTCCGGAACGCAGGGAGCAATCAGCCCCAGCATTTT.